The 27 T cell receptor beta chains presented below share a single source sample, sequenced in a study of cytomegalovirus exposure and HLA in healthy donors. Primers for the PCR totalled 60 Vbeta and 13 Jbeta. TCRdb's table, derived via immunoSEQ multiplex PCR, lists solely in-frame clones and lacks some. The table shows under 200,000 clones, with roughly 80% occurring only once. Sequencing input: PBMCs. These receptors originate from a middle-aged man in good health and CMV-seronegative.

This chain uses TRBV7-2 with TRBJ1-5; no clear D gene. CDR1 is SGHTA and CDR2 is FQGNSA in the germline V gene. Trimming pared 1 base from V and 1 base from J, leaving 8 bases between. This CDR3 spans 15 amino acids. The CDR3 spells CASSLVGNSNQPQHF. The CDR3 DNA sequence: TGTGCCAGCAGCTTAGTCGGGAACAGCAATCAGCCCCAGCATTTT.

This CDR3 is CASRVGGSLETQYF. In DNA, the CDR3 is TGTGCCAGCAGGGTCGGGGGGTCTTTGGAGACCCAGTACTTC. The chain joins TRBV6-5 to TRBJ2-5; 7 bases agree with TRBD2. Germline lookup yields CDR1 MNHEY and CDR2 SVGAGI. The ends lost 6 bases at V and 5 bases at J; junction bases unmatched: 9. This CDR3 contains 14 residues.

In DNA, the CDR3 is TGTGCCAGCAGTGGGAGGACGACAGGGAAAGATCAGCCCCAGCATTTT. Translation: CASSGRTTGKDQPQHF. This chain uses TRBV6-1 with TRBJ1-5, with 7 bases identical to TRBD1. V trimming: 4 bases; J trimming: 5 bases; junction bases outside the gene matches: 11. From germline, CDR1 is MNHNS and CDR2 SASEGT. This CDR3 comprises 16 residues.

CDR3 protein: CASSTYRSRSGANVLTF. CDR3 in DNA: TGTGCCAGCAGCACCTACAGGTCTCGGTCTGGGGCCAACGTCCTGACTTTC. The V gene is TRBV7-2, the J gene TRBJ2-6; tentatively, D is TRBD1 (5 bases). The CDR3 totals 17 residues. V lost 5 bases and J lost 1, with 15 bases in between. The germline V gene encodes CDR1 SGHTA and CDR2 FQGNSA.

The CDR3 spells CASSPQGTGGVKYF. CDR3 bases: TGTGCCAGCAGTCCCCAAGGGACAGGGGGAGTTAAGTATTTT. The J gene is TRBJ2-3, the V gene TRBV27, with TRBD1 matching over 11 bases. From germline, CDR1 is MNHEY and CDR2 SMNVEV (reference sequence). The CDR3 is made up of 14 amino acids. The trim removed 5 bases at V and 13 bases at J, leaving 11 bases unmatched.

This rearrangement joins TRBV29-1 to TRBJ2-5; TRBD2 aligns across 8 bases. The CDR3 has 13 amino acids. J gave up 5 bases and V 3 bases, and 5 bases lay outside the gene matches. Germline-derived CDR1 and CDR2 are SQVTM and ANQGSEA. The chain's CDR3 is CSVEGSSGETQYF. The CDR3, as DNA: TGCAGCGTTGAGGGGTCTAGCGGGGAGACCCAGTACTTC.

The rearrangement links TRBV11-2 to TRBJ2-1, with 8 bases identical to TRBD1. The CDR3 sequence is 15 residues long. Trimming at V came to 5 bases and at J to 6 bases, leaving 9 bases not matched to a gene. CDR1 SGHAT and CDR2 FQNNGV come from the germline V gene. The DNA of the CDR3 is TGTGCCAGCAGCCACCTACAGGGGGGTTTCAATGAGCAGTTCTTC. Protein product: CASSHLQGGFNEQFF.

The genes are TRBV19 and TRBJ2-7, with 7 nucleotides matching TRBD2. Trimming cost V 6 bases and J 5 bases; bases outside gene matches: 4. The CDR3 is 12 residues long. CDR1 is LNHDA and CDR2 is SQIVND in the germline V gene (reference sequence). DNA of the CDR3: TGTGCCAGTAGGGGCGGGAGCGACGAGCAGTACTTC. This gives the protein CASRGGSDEQYF.

The chain has TRBV19 and TRBJ1-5; TRBD1 is a possible D gene (6 bases). The CDR3 spans 13 residues. Trimming cost V 6 bases and J 9 bases, with 15 bases left between them. From germline, CDR1 is LNHDA and CDR2 SQIVND (reference sequence). In DNA, the CDR3 is TGTGCCAGTAGGACAGGCCGGGAATCGCCCCAGCATTTT. This gives the protein CASRTGRESPQHF.

The V gene is TRBV13, the J gene TRBJ2-7, with 9 bases matching TRBD1. V trimming: 3 bases; J trimming: 5 bases; junction bases outside the gene matches: 8. The CDR3 has 15 amino acids. Germline values: CDR1 PRHDT, CDR2 FYEKMQ (reference sequence). The DNA of the CDR3 is TGTGCCAGCAGCTTGGGGACAGGGTTTAACAACGAGCAGTACTTC. Translated: CASSLGTGFNNEQYF.

The chain combines TRBV5-8 with TRBJ1-1, with no clear D. The CDR3 has 15 residues. V was cut by 4 bases and J by 0 bases, with 13 bases left in between. From germline, CDR1 is SGHTS and CDR2 YDEGEE. CDR3 nucleotide sequence: TGTGCCAGCAGCATCCTCACAGAGATGAACACTGAAGCTTTCTTT. The encoded protein is CASSILTEMNTEAFF. Looking up the rest from reference TRBV5-8 and TRBJ1-1 gives the full variable domain: EAGVTQSPTHLIKTRGQQATLRCSPISGHTSVYWYQQALGLGLQFLLWYDEGEERNRGNFPPRFSGRQFPNYSSELNVNALELEDSALYLCASSILTEMNTEAFFGQGTRLTVV.

About this clone itself: A read error may produce the germline difference seen at one junction end. The J gene is TRBJ2-2, the V gene TRBV7-9; no reliable D call. The CDR3 length is 14 residues. In germline, CDR1 is SEHNR, CDR2 FQNEAQ (reference sequence). The CDR3 coding sequence is TGTTCCAGCAGCTTACGAGTCTACACCGGGGAGCTGTTTTTT. Its translation is CSSSLRVYTGELFF.

The rearrangement uses TRBV4-3 and TRBJ2-1; 12 bases are shared with TRBD2. The ends lost 3 bases at V and 3 bases at J; junction bases unmatched: 0. Looked up from germline, CDR1 is LGHNA and CDR2 is YSLEER. This CDR3 has 15 residues. CDR3 nucleotides: TGCGCCAGCAGCCAGACTAGCGGGGGCTACAATGAGCAGTTCTTC. Encoded protein: CASSQTSGGYNEQFF.

The chain carries TRBV15 and TRBJ2-1, with D maybe TRBD2 (6 bases). Trimming took off 1 base at V and 10 bases at J, with 11 bases between the two ends. The CDR3 sequence is 13 residues long. The germline V gene has CDR1 LNHNV and CDR2 YYDKDF (reference sequence). CDR3 loop: CATSRAGGREQFF. Here the CDR3 DNA reads TGTGCCACCAGCAGAGCTGGAGGGAGAGAGCAGTTCTTC. Full variable domain (remainder filled in from reference TRBV15 and TRBJ2-1): DAMVIQNPRYQVTQFGKPVTLSCSQTLNHNVMYWYQQKSSQAPKLLFHYYDKDFNNEADTPDNFQSRRPNTSFCFLDIRSPGLGDTAMYLCATSRAGGREQFFGPGTRLTVL.

This chain uses TRBV10-2 with TRBJ2-3, with D perhaps TRBD1 (6 bases). The V gene lost 11 bases and the J gene lost 2 bases, with 11 bases spanning the gap. The length of the CDR3 is 12 residues. Germline CDR1 reads WSHSY; CDR2 reads SAAADI. For the CDR3, the DNA is TGCGCCGGCGCAGGGGACACAGATACGCAGTATTTT. Translation gives CAGAGDTDTQYF.

This clone was counted a few times. Compared with germline, one end of the junction differs, possibly owing to a read error. The chain joins TRBV7-9 to TRBJ2-1; 10 nucleotides match TRBD2. The CDR3 runs to 16 residues. Germline lookup yields CDR1 SEHNR and CDR2 FQNEAQ (reference sequence). In DNA, the CDR3 is TGTTCCAGCAGTCGTCTAGCGGGGGACCTTTACAATGAGCAGTTCTTC. The encoded protein is CSSSRLAGDLYNEQFF.

A single count supports this clone. The rearrangement joins TRBV5-6 to TRBJ2-3, with D perhaps TRBD2 (6 bases). Germline CDR1 reads SGHDT; CDR2 reads YYEEEE. This CDR3 contains 16 residues. V lost 4 bases to trimming and J lost 6 bases, with 21 bases between them. CDR3 in amino acids: CASSRPAGPWGDTQYF. In nucleotides, the CDR3 is TGTGCCAGCAGCAGACCCGCGGGACCGTGGGGGGATACGCAGTATTTT.

The rearrangement uses TRBV7-6 and TRBJ1-3; tentative D call: TRBD1 (6 bases). Trimming cost V 1 base and J 4 bases, with 14 bases left between them. This CDR3 comprises 16 residues. Germline CDR1 is SGHVS and CDR2 is FNYEAQ. CDR3 nucleotides: TGTGCCAGCAGCTTAGGCGCTACAGGGTGGGGAAACACCATATATTTT. Its protein is CASSLGATGWGNTIYF.

This chain uses TRBV30 with TRBJ2-3, with a tentative D call TRBD2 (5 bases). In germline, CDR1 is GTSNPN, CDR2 SVGIG (reference sequence). This CDR3 region has 15 residues. The V end was cut by 5 bases, the J end by 0 bases, with 15 bases between. The CDR3 region is CAWSPGLRSTDTQYF. CDR3 in DNA: TGTGCCTGGTCCCCAGGACTGCGTAGCACAGATACGCAGTATTTT. The full variable domain, rest sourced from reference TRBV30 and TRBJ2-3, is SQTIHQWPATLVQPVGSPLSLECTVEGTSNPNLYWYRQAAGRGLQLLFYSVGIGQISSEVPQNLSASRPQDRQFILSSKKLLLSDSGFYLCAWSPGLRSTDTQYFGPGTRLTVL.

The V gene is TRBV7-9, the J gene TRBJ2-7; no clear D gene. Trimming left V 1 base short and J 6 bases short, with 7 bases between. The germline V gene has CDR1 SEHNR and CDR2 FQNEAQ (reference sequence). The CDR3 contains 12 residues. The CDR3 DNA sequence: TGTGCCAGCAGCTTAGGCGCTCTCGAGCAGTACTTC. Its translation: CASSLGALEQYF.

The table lists this clone with a count of one. Written as DNA, the CDR3 is TGTGCCAGCAGCCTCTGGGGCGGGAGAAAAGAGACCCAGTACTTC. As protein: CASSLWGGRKETQYF. The chain joins TRBV5-8 to TRBJ2-5; TRBD2 matches 7 bases. V dropped 4 bases and J dropped 3; count of bases not matched to a gene: 9. Germline assignment: CDR1 SGHTS and CDR2 YDEGEE. The CDR3 is made up of 15 amino acids.

This chain connects TRBV4-3 to TRBJ1-5; D is perhaps TRBD1 (5 bases). Trimming left V 3 bases short and J 3 bases short, with 12 bases between. Germline CDR1 and CDR2: LGHNA and YSLEER. The CDR3 consists of 15 residues. The CDR3 is CASSHQWGDNQPQHF. The CDR3 DNA sequence: TGCGCCAGCAGCCACCAATGGGGGGACAATCAGCCCCAGCATTTT.

The V call is TRBV18, the J call TRBJ2-7; 7 bases are a match to TRBD2. The V gene end was trimmed by 1 base and the J gene end by 0 bases; junction bases not matched to a gene: 6. This CDR3 has 16 amino acids. Germline V CDR1 and CDR2: KGHSH, LQKENI. In nucleotides, the CDR3 is TGTGCCAGCTCACCACGGGAGGGGCAGAGCTCCTACGAGCAGTACTTC. Its protein is CASSPREGQSSYEQYF. Combining the CDR3 with reference TRBV18 and TRBJ2-7 gives the whole variable domain NAGVMQNPRHLVRRRGQEARLRCSPMKGHSHVYWYRQLPEEGLKFMVYLQKENIIDESGMPKERFSAEFPKEGPSILRIQQVVRGDSAAYFCASSPREGQSSYEQYFGPGTRLTVT.

The chain uses TRBV4-3 and TRBJ2-1, with 9 bases fitting TRBD1. The CDR3 is made up of 14 amino acids. CDR1 is LGHNA and CDR2 is YSLEER in the germline V gene. V shed 0 bases, J shed 7 bases, and the junction held 1 base outside the gene matches. This CDR3 reads CASSQDGTGNEQFF. CDR3 in DNA: TGCGCCAGCAGCCAAGATGGGACAGGGAATGAGCAGTTCTTC.

The CDR3 sequence: CASSGGYQPQHF. For the CDR3, the DNA is TGTGCCAGTAGCGGGGGTTATCAGCCCCAGCATTTT. The gene calls are TRBV19 and TRBJ1-5, with a possible D match to TRBD1 (5 bases). There are 12 residues in the CDR3. The germline V and J ends were trimmed by 6 bases and 5 bases, with 8 bases remaining between them. Per germline, CDR1 LNHDA and CDR2 SQIVND (reference sequence).

The chain couples TRBV19 to TRBJ1-3; 8 bases agree with TRBD1. CDR3 length: 14 amino acids. V was clipped by 8 bases and J by 4 bases; unmatched bases: 7. Germline CDR1 is LNHDA and CDR2 is SQIVND (reference sequence). CDR3 in DNA: TGTGCCAGTTTGGACAGGGTGGCAGGAAACACCATATATTTT. It yields the protein CASLDRVAGNTIYF.

The rearrangement links TRBV30 to TRBJ1-1; D might be TRBD1 (5 bases). This CDR3 has 15 amino acids. Deletions cut 0 bases from V and 0 bases from J, with 11 bases between. Germline lookup yields CDR1 GTSNPN and CDR2 SVGIG (reference sequence). The CDR3 nucleotides are TGTGCCTGGAGTGTACTGAAGGGGTTGAACACTGAAGCTTTCTTT. Amino acids: CAWSVLKGLNTEAFF.